The 5 T cell receptor beta chains below were found in one sample sequenced in a study of human T cells and chemical hapten exposure. One entry per CDR3 protein, called by TCRdb with MiXCR from the RACE reads. The table records about 77,000 distinct CDR3 sequences, 14% of them present only once. Specified time point: pre-sensitization, week 0. Treatment reported: therapeutic diphenylcyclopropenone sensitization with weekly scalp DPC. The specimen comprised whole blood, sampled in connection with sensitization to the hapten diphenylcyclopropenone (DPC). The receptor set was obtained from a woman aged 50 to 60 with alopecia areata. Some clones in this sample may be carry-over from other donors' samples.

The chain recombines TRBV4-2 with TRBJ2-1; D remains unclear. Trimming removed 0 bases at V and 0 bases at J, with 18 bases between. In germline, CDR1 is LGHNA, CDR2 YNFKEQ. The CDR3 loop spans 19 amino acids. The CDR3 protein is CASSQDRRSDQSSYNEQFF. Written as DNA, the CDR3 is TGTGCCAGCAGCCAAGATCGTAGATCCGATCAGAGCTCCTACAATGAGCAGTTCTTC.

The chain has TRBV2 and TRBJ2-1, with 11 bases fitting TRBD2. The germline V gene encodes CDR1 SNHLY and CDR2 FYNNEI. The V and J ends lost 9 bases and 0 bases, in that order; junction bases with no gene match: 16. The CDR3 consists of 19 residues. CDR3 residues: CASTTGTSGPLSSYNEQFF. CDR3 sequence (DNA): TGTGCCAGTACCACCGGGACTAGCGGCCCTCTTAGCTCCTACAATGAGCAGTTCTTC.

The V and J genes are TRBV28 and TRBJ2-6; no firm D call. Germline loops: CDR1 MDHEN, CDR2 SYDVKM. Trimming stripped 8 bases from V and 4 bases from J, with 9 bases between. The CDR3 sequence is 13 residues long. This chain's CDR3 is CASQTWGANVLTF. The CDR3 DNA follows: TGTGCCAGCCAAACATGGGGGGCCAACGTCCTGACTTTC.

In this sample, this clonotype turned up a few times. CDR3 residues: CASSVPGQGKDGNTIYF. The CDR3 DNA is TGTGCCAGCAGTGTCCCGGGACAGGGGAAGGATGGAAACACCATATATTTT. The gene calls are TRBV2 and TRBJ1-3; 10 bases line up with TRBD1. Trimming removed 4 bases from V and 3 bases from J; junction bases left unmatched: 9. This CDR3 has 17 amino acids. From germline, CDR1 is SNHLY and CDR2 FYNNEI. Complete variable domain (other parts from reference TRBV2 and TRBJ1-3): EPEVTQTPSHQVTQMGQEVILRCVPISNHLYFYWYRQILGQKVEFLVSFYNNEISEKSEIFDDQFSVERPDGSNFTLKIRSTKLEDSAMYFCASSVPGQGKDGNTIYFGEGSWLTVV.

The chain is built from TRBV5-3 and TRBJ2-7, with D perhaps TRBD2 (5 bases). TRBV5-3 is filed as an ORF, its function uncertain. V was pared by 9 bases and J by 6 bases, with 19 bases between. The CDR3 sequence is 13 residues long. CDR3 nucleotide sequence: TGTGCCACAATACAAACCCTAGCAGTCGAGCAGTACTTC. Residues: CATIQTLAVEQYF.